This T cell receptor beta chain was captured by sequencing in a study of blood T cell repertoires in COVID-19. Unmatched junction bases numbered 12, after V lost 4 bases and J lost 5 bases. CDR1 and CDR2 (germline): SGHRS, YFSETQ. CDR3 length: 16 amino acids. Assay: immunoSEQ multiplex PCR; the TCRdb copy retains only in-frame clones and omits some. The sample shows under 300,000 clones, around 87% of them seen only once. Sample: peripheral blood. This TCR came from a woman in her 70s with active or convalescent COVID-19. The rearrangement joins TRBV5-1 to TRBJ2-5, with 9 positions matching TRBD1. The CDR3 sequence is CASSRGDREQLETQYF. The CDR3 DNA follows: TGCGCCAGCAGCAGAGGGGACAGGGAGCAGTTGGAGACCCAGTACTTC. The full variable domain, rest sourced from reference TRBV5-1 and TRBJ2-5, is KAGVTQTPRYLIKTRGQQVTLSCSPISGHRSVSWYQQTPGQGLQFLFEYFSETQRNKGNFPGRFSGRQFSNSRSEMNVSTLELGDSALYLCASSRGDREQLETQYFGPGTRLLVL.